This T cell receptor (beta chain) was documented in a study of shared clonotypes between healthy human individuals. The germline V gene encodes CDR1 SGHTS and CDR2 YDEGEE. With V trimmed by 4 bases and J by 0 bases, 12 bases remained unmatched. The CDR3 is 17 residues long. In this sample, this clone turned up a few times. The authors ran the assay at deep level. The repertoire was sequenced with immunoSEQ multiplex PCR; TCRdb's copy has only in-frame clones and lacks some. The repertoire holds about 92,000 clones, with 60% to 70% as singletons. The V gene is TRBV5-8, the J gene TRBJ1-1; 7 bases are a match to TRBD1. This clonotype was obtained from a man in his thirties or forties in good health. Sequencing input: memory CD8+ T cells sorted from blood. Regarding subset: CD45RO+ cells pooled with CCR7-negative TemRA cells. The CDR3 nucleotides are TGTGCCAGCAGCGCCAACAGGGGCCACCCCATGAACACTGAAGCTTTCTTT. Translating gives CASSANRGHPMNTEAFF.